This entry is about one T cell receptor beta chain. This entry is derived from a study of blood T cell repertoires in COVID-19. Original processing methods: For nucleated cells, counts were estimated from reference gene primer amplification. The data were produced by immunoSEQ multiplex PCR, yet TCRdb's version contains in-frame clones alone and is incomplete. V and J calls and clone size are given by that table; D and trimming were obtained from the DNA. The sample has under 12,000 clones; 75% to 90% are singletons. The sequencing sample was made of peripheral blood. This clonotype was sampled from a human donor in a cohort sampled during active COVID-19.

The CDR3 nucleotides read TGTGCCAGCAGTTCCCTAGCTCCCACTAGCACAGATACGCAGTATTTT. It yields the protein CASSSLAPTSTDTQYF. The J gene is TRBJ2-3, the V gene TRBV27, with D tentatively TRBD2 (5 bases). CDR1 is MNHEY, CDR2 SMNVEV, per germline (reference sequence). Trimming left V 4 bases short and J 0 bases short, with 14 bases between. This CDR3 has 16 residues.